These 3 T cell receptor beta chains share one sample of origin, sequenced in a study of GPR56 and killer-like receptors on CD4 memory cells. Sorting by FACS used killer cell lectin-like receptor and GPR56 expression to define five CD4+ populations. TCRdb processed the reads again and assigns one entry to each CDR3 protein, with no DNA. In total, the table holds approximately 2,800 distinct CDR3 sequences. Input material: memory CD4+ T cells from blood. All receptors derive from a human donor in good health.

The chain recombines TRBV2 with TRBJ2-1; lacking DNA, the TRBD1 call made by TCRdb goes unchecked. This CDR3 is built from 14 residues. Germline loops: CDR1 SNHLY, CDR2 FYNNEI. The CDR3 sequence: CASRDRGSDNEQFF.

The rearrangement joins TRBV7-9 to TRBJ2-7; TCRdb's assignment of TRBD2 cannot be checked, as there is no DNA. Looked up from germline, CDR1 is SEHNR and CDR2 is FQNEAQ (reference sequence). The CDR3 contains 16 residues. CDR3 protein: CASSLDRGLAGQEQYF.

This clonotype is large (0.1 to 1%) by frequency. The chain joins TRBV6-5 to TRBJ2-3; the D gene TCRdb calls, TRBD1, cannot be checked with no DNA. The CDR3 has 18 residues. Germline lookup yields CDR1 MNHEY and CDR2 SVGAGI. CDR3 sequence: CASSKGQGAGGSTDTQYF.